This T cell receptor (beta chain) is drawn from a study of T cells in Graves' hyperthyroidism and ophthalmopathy. RNA transcripts were the template for amplifying TCR beta CDR3 regions. The HTBI primer set was used in a first-round RT-PCR of the TCR CDR3. TCRdb independently ran MiXCR on the multiplex PCR reads; one entry per CDR3 protein. This sample has about 570,000 distinct CDR3 sequences, with about half found just once. Concerning this clonotype: Relative to the germline gene, one junction end is altered; a read error may explain this.

Germline V gene data show CDR1 as MNHEY and CDR2 as SVGAGI. The length of the CDR3 is 15 residues. This sequence originates from an adult woman with Graves' disease, either hyperthyroidism or ophthalmopathy (not recorded which). The chain employs TRBV6-5 and TRBJ1-6; TRBD1 matches 7 bases. The sequenced sample consisted of peripheral blood or thyroid tissue (not recorded which). CDR3 amino acids: CVSSSSRTGFSPLHF. The CDR3 DNA reads as TGTGTCAGCAGTTCAAGTAGGACAGGTTTCTCACCCCTCCACTTT.